This T cell receptor beta chain comes out of a study of blood T cell repertoires in COVID-19. For the study at large: Samples taken during acute and convalescent COVID-19 were collected in the United States, Italy and Spain. Nucleic acid was either cDNA or gDNA, and it came from T cells, B-cell-depleted T cells, or PBMCs.

This clone has only a few counts. The germline CDR1 and CDR2 sequences are LNHDA and SQIVND (reference sequence). This CDR3 contains 17 residues. The V end lost 1 base, the J end lost 4 bases, and 18 bases lay between the germline ends. The table came from immunoSEQ multiplex PCR; TCRdb's copy has only in-frame clones and leaves some out. This sample has hundreds of thousands of clones, with about nine tenths found just once. Individuals aged roughly 18 to 95 years were recruited from 24 US areas. The study recruited exposed participants who had met a COVID-19 case within 2 weeks before entry. The source is a woman aged 45-60 years who had been exposed to COVID-19. J is TRBJ2-3 and V is TRBV19; D gene ambiguous. Input material: PBMCs or T cells enriched from blood (not recorded which). The CDR3 region has the DNA TGTGCCAGTAGTATAGTTCCGCTAGGCGGCTCCGCAGATACGCAGTATTTT. As protein: CASSIVPLGGSADTQYF. Full variable domain (rest looked up from reference TRBV19 and TRBJ2-3): DGGITQSPKYLFRKEGQNVTLSCEQNLNHDAMYWYRQDPGQGLRLIYYSQIVNDFQKGDIAEGYSVSREKKESFPLTVTSAQKNPTAFYLCASSIVPLGGSADTQYFGPGTRLTVL.